The rows below give T cell receptor beta chains drawn from one sample of a study of identical twins. TCRdb reanalysed the 5' RACE reads using MiXCR and keeps one entry per CDR3 protein. The sample holds hundreds of thousands of distinct CDR3 sequences, roughly 10% seen once. The sample was also reused in another study, on yellow fever vaccine responses in identical twins.

Sequencing was performed on CD8+ T cells sorted from blood. All receptors derive from a woman younger than 35 in good health. Each CDR3 is given with its conserved first and last residue. A D gene is named only where the DNA matches it firmly. A clone size is listed for some rows: how often the clone was seen (once, few, many), or a class if it is expanded.

J gene: TRBJ2-4; CDR3 length: 16; V gene: TRBV7-8; D gene: -; clone size: -; CDR3 protein: CASSLSNGLAKNIQYF; CDR3 DNA: TGTGCCAGCAGCTTAAGTAATGGGCTAGCCAAAAACATTCAGTACTTC
J gene: TRBJ2-7; CDR3 length: 11; V gene: TRBV29-1; D gene: -; clone size: many; CDR3 protein: CSVFRGAEQYF; CDR3 DNA: TGCAGCGTTTTCAGGGGAGCCGAGCAGTACTTC
J gene: TRBJ2-3; CDR3 length: 16; V gene: TRBV12-3/TRBV12-4; D gene: -; clone size: many; CDR3 protein: CASSLLQGLVTDTQYF; CDR3 DNA: TGTGCCAGCAGCTTGTTGCAGGGGCTGGTCACAGATACGCAGTATTTT
J gene: TRBJ1-2; CDR3 length: 14; V gene: TRBV7-9; D gene: TRBD1; clone size: few; CDR3 protein: CASSQQGANYGYTF; CDR3 DNA: TGTGCCAGCAGCCAACAGGGGGCTAACTATGGCTACACCTTC
J gene: TRBJ2-5; CDR3 length: 12; V gene: TRBV11-2; D gene: -; clone size: -; CDR3 protein: CASRLLEETQYF; CDR3 DNA: TGTGCCAGCAGACTCTTAGAAGAGACCCAGTACTTC
J gene: TRBJ1-1; CDR3 length: 14; V gene: TRBV19; D gene: -; clone size: -; CDR3 protein: CASSTRVASTEAFF; CDR3 DNA: TGTGCCAGTAGTACCCGGGTGGCGAGCACTGAAGCTTTCTTT
J gene: TRBJ2-7; CDR3 length: 17; V gene: TRBV28; D gene: -; clone size: -; CDR3 protein: CASSLNPGGGSSYEQYF; CDR3 DNA: TGTGCCAGCAGTCTTAATCCGGGGGGCGGAAGCTCCTACGAGCAGTACTTC
J gene: TRBJ1-1; CDR3 length: 11; V gene: TRBV7-9; D gene: TRBD1; clone size: few; CDR3 protein: CASSEQGRAFF; CDR3 DNA: TGTGCCAGCAGCGAACAGGGGAGGGCTTTCTTT
J gene: TRBJ2-1; CDR3 length: 15; V gene: TRBV7-9; D gene: TRBD2; clone size: -; CDR3 protein: CASSLGAGGSNEQFF; CDR3 DNA: TGTGCCAGCAGCTTAGGTGCGGGAGGGAGCAATGAGCAGTTCTTC
J gene: TRBJ2-7; CDR3 length: 14; V gene: TRBV15; D gene: -; clone size: many; CDR3 protein: CATSRGEDPYEQYF; CDR3 DNA: TGTGCCACCAGCAGGGGGGAGGACCCCTACGAGCAGTACTTC
J gene: TRBJ2-3; CDR3 length: 14; V gene: TRBV27; D gene: TRBD2; clone size: -; CDR3 protein: CASRTSGVTDTQYF; CDR3 DNA: TGTGCCAGTCGGACGAGCGGGGTCACAGATACGCAGTATTTT
J gene: TRBJ1-5; CDR3 length: 15; V gene: TRBV20-1; D gene: -; clone size: many; CDR3 protein: CSARDVGRAGQPQHF; CDR3 DNA: TGCAGTGCTAGAGATGTAGGCAGGGCTGGCCAGCCCCAGCATTTT
J gene: TRBJ1-1; CDR3 length: 13; V gene: TRBV12-3/TRBV12-4; D gene: -; clone size: few; CDR3 protein: CASSSGEWTEAFF; CDR3 DNA: TGTGCCAGCAGTTCAGGGGAGTGGACTGAAGCTTTCTTT
J gene: TRBJ2-1; CDR3 length: 16; V gene: TRBV10-3; D gene: -; clone size: -; CDR3 protein: CAISESTERDYNEQFF; CDR3 DNA: TGTGCCATCAGTGAGTCGACTGAGAGGGACTACAATGAGCAGTTCTTC
J gene: TRBJ2-3; CDR3 length: 16; V gene: TRBV7-9; D gene: -; clone size: few; CDR3 protein: CASSLFRDAYTDTQYF; CDR3 DNA: TGTGCCAGCAGCTTGTTTAGGGACGCCTACACAGATACGCAGTATTTT
J gene: TRBJ2-7; CDR3 length: 15; V gene: TRBV29-1; D gene: TRBD2; clone size: few; CDR3 protein: CSVEEGLAGDYEQYF; CDR3 DNA: TGCAGCGTTGAAGAAGGACTAGCGGGCGATTACGAGCAGTACTTC
J gene: TRBJ1-4; CDR3 length: 15; V gene: TRBV16; D gene: TRBD1; clone size: few; CDR3 protein: CASSLTGGTNEKLFF; CDR3 DNA: TGTGCCAGCAGCCTGACAGGGGGTACTAATGAAAAACTGTTTTTT
J gene: TRBJ2-1; CDR3 length: 14; V gene: TRBV10-2; D gene: -; clone size: many; CDR3 protein: CASRKGEAYNEQFF; CDR3 DNA: TGCGCCAGCAGAAAAGGGGAAGCCTACAATGAGCAGTTCTTC
J gene: TRBJ2-1; CDR3 length: 16; V gene: TRBV6-2/TRBV6-3; D gene: -; clone size: once; CDR3 protein: CASTSPRLALTYEQFF; CDR3 DNA: TGTGCCAGCACGAGCCCGCGTCTAGCGCTTACATATGAGCAGTTCTTC
J gene: TRBJ2-5; CDR3 length: 15; V gene: TRBV6-5; D gene: TRBD1; clone size: many; CDR3 protein: CASSYSTDRVETQYF; CDR3 DNA: TGTGCCAGCAGTTACAGCACGGACAGGGTAGAGACCCAGTACTTC
J gene: TRBJ2-7; CDR3 length: 16; V gene: TRBV4-3; D gene: -; clone size: few; CDR3 protein: CASSQEWQVTFYEQYF; CDR3 DNA: TGCGCCAGCAGCCAAGAGTGGCAGGTGACTTTCTACGAGCAGTACTTC
J gene: TRBJ2-7; CDR3 length: 18; V gene: TRBV12-3/TRBV12-4; D gene: TRBD2; clone size: few; CDR3 protein: CASSPKGILAGASYEQYF; CDR3 DNA: TGTGCCAGCAGCCCTAAGGGAATCCTAGCGGGAGCAAGCTACGAGCAGTACTTC
J gene: TRBJ2-1; CDR3 length: 13; V gene: TRBV27; D gene: -; clone size: many; CDR3 protein: CASSPPGRNEQFF; CDR3 DNA: TGTGCCAGCAGTCCCCCAGGGAGAAATGAGCAGTTCTTC
J gene: TRBJ1-1; CDR3 length: 16; V gene: TRBV18; D gene: TRBD1; clone size: -; CDR3 protein: CASSPPGGAGGSGAFF; CDR3 DNA: TGTGCCAGCTCACCCCCAGGGGGGGCAGGCGGTTCGGGAGCTTTCTTT
J gene: TRBJ2-7; CDR3 length: 14; V gene: TRBV5-6; D gene: TRBD1; clone size: many; CDR3 protein: CASSFRDRFYEQYF; CDR3 DNA: TGTGCCAGCAGCTTTCGGGACAGATTCTACGAGCAGTACTTC
J gene: TRBJ2-3; CDR3 length: 15; V gene: TRBV6-1; D gene: TRBD2; clone size: -; CDR3 protein: CASSESGGGHDTQYF; CDR3 DNA: TGTGCCAGCAGTGAGAGCGGGGGGGGGCACGATACGCAGTATTTT
J gene: TRBJ2-7; CDR3 length: 14; V gene: TRBV27; D gene: -; clone size: few; CDR3 protein: CASKSELETYEQYF; CDR3 DNA: TGTGCCAGCAAATCCGAATTAGAGACCTACGAGCAGTACTTC
J gene: TRBJ2-1; CDR3 length: 16; V gene: TRBV6-2/TRBV6-3; D gene: -; clone size: -; CDR3 protein: CASSYAESPLPNEQFF; CDR3 DNA: TGTGCCAGCAGTTACGCGGAGTCGCCTCTTCCCAATGAGCAGTTCTTC
J gene: TRBJ2-7; CDR3 length: 14; V gene: TRBV4-1; D gene: -; clone size: few; CDR3 protein: CASSQVTGPNEQYF; CDR3 DNA: TGCGCCAGCAGCCAAGTCACAGGGCCCAACGAGCAGTACTTC
J gene: TRBJ2-7; CDR3 length: 16; V gene: TRBV4-1; D gene: TRBD2; clone size: -; CDR3 protein: CASRGLAGEFEHEQYF; CDR3 DNA: TGCGCCAGCAGGGGACTAGCGGGAGAATTTGAACACGAGCAGTACTTC
J gene: TRBJ2-7; CDR3 length: 15; V gene: TRBV4-2; D gene: TRBD2; clone size: many; CDR3 protein: CASSQDLGLAYEQYF; CDR3 DNA: TGTGCCAGCAGCCAAGATTTGGGACTAGCTTACGAGCAGTACTTC
J gene: TRBJ2-7; CDR3 length: 16; V gene: TRBV5-1; D gene: -; clone size: -; CDR3 protein: CASSLDPQGSSYEQYF; CDR3 DNA: TGCGCCAGCAGCTTGGATCCCCAGGGGTCTTCCTACGAGCAGTACTTC
J gene: TRBJ2-1; CDR3 length: 16; V gene: TRBV27; D gene: -; clone size: few; CDR3 protein: CASTPYSPSSYNEQFF; CDR3 DNA: TGTGCCAGCACCCCCTATTCCCCAAGCTCCTACAATGAGCAGTTCTTC
J gene: TRBJ1-5; CDR3 length: 15; V gene: TRBV12-3/TRBV12-4; D gene: -; clone size: many; CDR3 protein: CASSTGVLSNQPQHF; CDR3 DNA: TGTGCCAGCAGCACCGGGGTTCTGAGCAATCAGCCCCAGCATTTT